This T cell receptor (beta chain) appears in the sequencing data of a study of cytomegalovirus exposure and HLA in healthy donors. For the study at large: Previous work identified some 120 million unique TCR beta sequences from 200 million or so T cells.

The ends lost 6 bases at V and 1 base at J; junction bases unmatched: 5. The CDR3 totals 14 residues. Germline CDR1 reads MNHNY; CDR2 reads SVGAGI (reference sequence). 13 Jbeta primers and 60 Vbeta primers were used for the PCR. Using immunoSEQ multiplex PCR, the repertoire was profiled, and TCRdb retains in-frame clones only, with some absent. The table records about 190,000 clones, around 86% of them present only once. This receptor was taken from a woman in her forties or fifties in good health and CMV-seropositive. V and J are TRBV6-6 and TRBJ2-5; TRBD2 agrees at 7 bases. The sample comprised PBMCs. For the CDR3, the DNA is TGTGCCAGCAGACCGACTAGCTCCCAAGAGACCCAGTACTTC. Translated, it gives CASRPTSSQETQYF.